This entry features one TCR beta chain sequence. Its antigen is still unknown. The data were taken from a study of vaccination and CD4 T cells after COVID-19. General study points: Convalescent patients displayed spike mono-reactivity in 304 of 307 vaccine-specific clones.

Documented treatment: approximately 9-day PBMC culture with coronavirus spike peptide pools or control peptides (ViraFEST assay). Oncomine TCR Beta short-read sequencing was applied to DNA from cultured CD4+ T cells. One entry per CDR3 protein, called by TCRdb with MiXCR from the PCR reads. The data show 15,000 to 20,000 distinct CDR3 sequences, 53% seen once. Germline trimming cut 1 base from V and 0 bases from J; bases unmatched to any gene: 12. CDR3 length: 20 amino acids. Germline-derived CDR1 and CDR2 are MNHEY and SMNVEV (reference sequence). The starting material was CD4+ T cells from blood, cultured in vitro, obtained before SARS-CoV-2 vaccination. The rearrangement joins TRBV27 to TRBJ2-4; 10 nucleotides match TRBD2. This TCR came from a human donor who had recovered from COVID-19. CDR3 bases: TGTGCCAGCAGTTTATTTGGTAGGACTAGCGGAAGAATAGCCAAAAACATTCAGTACTTC. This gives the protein CASSLFGRTSGRIAKNIQYF.